The 6 T cell receptor beta chains given below trace back to one sample, sequenced in a study of blood T cells in healthy people across ages (dated by TCRdb to between 2014 and 2017). Library preparation employed 5' RACE. Data came from an Illumina HiSeq 2500. A second PCR of roughly 6 to 11 cycles was run with a J-beta primer mix and a sample-barcoded 5' primer. Using fastp at Q25 and MiXCR, TCRdb reprocessed the public reads and kept productive beta chains. When rows share a CDR3 protein, they turn into one entry using the most common DNA and genes. This sample lists some 640,000 distinct CDR3 sequences; approximately 30% were detected once. Around 16% of the sample is held by the ten biggest clonotypes. Sequencing was done on a sample of blood. These receptor sequences come from an elderly woman in good health.

This clonotype occurred many times. The rearrangement joins TRBV20-1 to TRBJ2-7; 7 bases agree with TRBD1. In germline, CDR1 is DFQATT, CDR2 SNEGSKA (reference sequence). The CDR3 is 15 residues long. V trimming: 0 bases; J trimming: 0 bases; junction bases outside the gene matches: 5. The CDR3 sequence is CSARDPDRVSYEQYF. As DNA, the CDR3 is TGCAGTGCTAGAGATCCAGACAGGGTCTCCTACGAGCAGTACTTC.

This clonotype was picked up many times. V gene TRBV7-2 combines with J gene TRBJ2-7; 7 bases agree with TRBD1. This CDR3 region has 13 residues. Germline loops: CDR1 SGHTA, CDR2 FQGNSA. Unmatched junction bases numbered 7, after V lost 5 bases and J lost 6 bases. CDR3: CASSGRQGSEQYF. The DNA for the CDR3 is TGTGCCAGCAGCGGCCGACAGGGCAGCGAGCAGTACTTC. Full variable domain (remainder filled in from reference TRBV7-2 and TRBJ2-7): GAGVSQSPSNKVTEKGKDVELRCDPISGHTALYWYRQSLGQGLEFLIYFQGNSAPDKSGLPSDRFSAERTGGSVSTLTIQRTQQEDSAVYLCASSGRQGSEQYFGPGTRLTVT.

This clonotype was recorded many times. The chain uses TRBV2 and TRBJ1-2, with D uncertain. Looked up from germline, CDR1 is SNHLY and CDR2 is FYNNEI. This CDR3 is 12 amino acids long. With 7 bases removed from V and 5 bases from J, the gap between germline ends came to 11 bases. The CDR3 loop is CASTPMGYGYTF. Written as DNA, the CDR3 is TGTGCCAGCACCCCTATGGGGTATGGCTACACCTTC.

The chain is built from TRBV7-2 and TRBJ2-7, with TRBD2 matching over 15 bases. V lost 5 bases to trimming and J lost 4 bases; unmatched junction nucleotides: 6. There are 16 residues in the CDR3. Germline loops: CDR1 SGHTA, CDR2 FQGNSA. CDR3 bases: TGTGCCAGCAGCCCGCCGGGACTAGCGGGGGGATACGAGCAGTACTTC. Translation gives CASSPPGLAGGYEQYF.

The V gene is TRBV28, the J gene TRBJ2-3; 12 bases are shared with TRBD1. V was clipped by 5 bases and J by 4 bases; unmatched bases: 16. CDR3 length: 19 residues. The germline CDR1 and CDR2 sequences are MDHEN and SYDVKM. For the CDR3, the DNA is TGTGCCAGCAGTCCGGGACAGGGGGCGATGTATGTAAGGGCAGATACGCAGTATTTT. Protein: CASSPGQGAMYVRADTQYF. The variable domain in full, completed from reference TRBV28 and TRBJ2-3, reads DVKVTQSSRYLVKRTGEKVFLECVQDMDHENMFWYRQDPGLGLRLIYFSYDVKMKEKGDIPEGYSVSREKKERFSLILESASTNQTSMYLCASSPGQGAMYVRADTQYFGPGTRLTVL.

This rearrangement joins TRBV12-3 or TRBV12-4 to TRBJ2-7, with TRBD1 matching over 7 bases. The CDR3 is 15 amino acids. With 6 bases clipped from V and 2 bases from J, the junction kept 10 bases outside the gene matches. CDR3 amino acids: CASRSSFGTAYEQYF. CDR3 sequence (DNA): TGTGCCAGCAGGAGCAGTTTTGGGACAGCCTACGAGCAGTACTTC.